This entry lists 8 T cell receptor beta chains sequenced from one sample in a study of human T cells and chemical hapten exposure. Time point specified: healthy volunteer bleed at 2 weeks. Unfractionated whole blood yielded the extracted total RNA. TCRdb reanalysed the RACE reads using MiXCR and keeps one entry per CDR3 protein. The data show over 100,000 distinct CDR3 sequences, approximately 8.3% seen once. Specimen: whole blood. These receptors all come from a male donor in good health. Some clones in this sample may be carry-over from other donors' samples.

The gene calls are TRBV12-3 or TRBV12-4 and TRBJ1-3; TRBD1 might be the D (6 bases). V was shortened by 3 bases and J by 4 bases, with 13 bases between the two germline ends. This CDR3 region has 15 residues. The CDR3 DNA reads TGTGCCAGCAGTTTGGTGGGGGGCGCCGGAAACACCATATATTTT. Residues: CASSLVGGAGNTIYF.

Concerning this clonotype: Sequence at one end of the junction differs from germline and may be a read error. The chain links TRBV11-2 to TRBJ2-1, with D unclear. Germline lookup yields CDR1 SGHAT and CDR2 FQNNGV. The CDR3 sequence is 13 residues long. CDR3 in DNA: TGTGCCAGCAGCTTAATTGGTGACAATGAGCAGTTATTC. This translates into CASSLIGDNEQLF.

This clonotype was seen a handful of times. The chain recombines TRBV4-2 with TRBJ1-6, with 9 bases fitting TRBD1. With V trimmed by 0 bases and J by 0 bases, 9 bases remained unmatched. This CDR3 contains 20 residues. Germline assignment: CDR1 LGHNA and CDR2 YNFKEQ. Here the CDR3 reads CASSQERRTGAYSYNSPLHF. CDR3 nucleotides: TGTGCCAGCAGCCAAGAACGCCGGACAGGGGCCTACTCCTATAATTCACCCCTCCACTTT.

This clonotype occurred many times. The genes are TRBV5-7 and TRBJ1-5; D is possibly TRBD1 (5 bases). TRBV5-7 carries the ORF label, with uncertain function. This CDR3 has 16 residues. Trimming left V 4 bases short and J 3 bases short, with 17 bases between. This CDR3 reads CASSHARRQYNQPQHF. CDR3 nucleotide sequence: TGTGCCAGCAGCCACGCCCGACGACAGTACAATCAGCCCCAGCATTTT.

A few counts support this clonotype. The chain links TRBV5-5 to TRBJ2-7; weak D call: TRBD1 (6 bases). CDR1 and CDR2 (germline): SGHKS, YYEKEE (reference sequence). The CDR3 is 15 residues long. With 4 bases removed from V and 6 bases from J, the gap between germline ends came to 20 bases. Here the CDR3 reads CASSLTQGNRFEQYF. For the CDR3, the DNA is TGTGCCAGCAGCCTGACGCAGGGGAACCGGTTCGAGCAGTACTTC. Full variable domain (missing parts from reference TRBV5-5 and TRBJ2-7): DAGVTQSPTHLIKTRGQQVTLRCSPISGHKSVSWYQQVLGQGPQFIFQYYEKEERGRGNFPDRFSARQFPNYSSELNVNALLLGDSALYLCASSLTQGNRFEQYFGPGTRLTVT.

This chain connects TRBV12-3 or TRBV12-4 to TRBJ1-2; TRBD1 aligns across 10 bases. This CDR3 has 12 amino acids. V trimming: 11 bases; J trimming: 1 base; junction bases outside the gene matches: 1. The CDR3 region is CAGTGDNYGYTF. The CDR3 DNA is TGTGCCGGGACAGGGGATAACTATGGCTACACCTTC.

The table lists this clonotype with many counts. The chain uses TRBV7-8 and TRBJ2-3; TRBD2 matches 12 bases. The germline V gene has CDR1 SGHVS and CDR2 FQNEAQ. This CDR3 comprises 16 residues. Germline trimming cut 6 bases from V and 2 bases from J; bases unmatched to any gene: 6. The CDR3 DNA is TGTGCCAGCAGGATAACTAGCGGGGGGACCACAGATACGCAGTATTTT. This translates into CASRITSGGTTDTQYF.

CDR3 protein: CASSQGRARTEAFF. CDR3 bases: TGCGCCAGCAGCCAAGGCAGGGCTCGGACTGAAGCTTTCTTT. This chain joins TRBV4-1 and TRBJ1-1; D is perhaps TRBD1 (5 bases). Trimming cost V 1 base and J 5 bases, with 11 bases left between them. From germline, CDR1 is MGHRA and CDR2 YSYEKL. CDR3 length equals 14 residues.